This T cell receptor beta chain was sequenced for a study of T cell responses to AZD1222 COVID-19 vaccine. Study at large: Investigators merged groups given second doses at roughly 4 or roughly 12 weeks.

Study results and limitations: White British donors predominated, females outnumbered males, and clonal diversity was possibly underestimated.

This table comes from immunoSEQ multiplex PCR, and its TCRdb copy is limited to in-frame clones, with some not included. The sample includes about 150,000 clones, roughly 89% of them seen just once. Of note for this clone: Its antigen is currently unknown.

Trimming cost V 3 bases and J 0 bases, with 12 bases left between them. Germline-derived CDR1 and CDR2 are SGHVS and FNYEAQ. CDR3 length: 17 residues. The specimen was peripheral blood, collected on day 0 of AZD1222 vaccination. The TCR was taken from an adult in good health. This chain links TRBV7-6 with TRBJ2-6, with D perhaps matching TRBD1 (5 bases). The CDR3 bases are TGTGCCAGCAGCTTCCCTCCAGGGTACTCTGGGGCCAACGTCCTGACTTTC. It yields the protein CASSFPPGYSGANVLTF.